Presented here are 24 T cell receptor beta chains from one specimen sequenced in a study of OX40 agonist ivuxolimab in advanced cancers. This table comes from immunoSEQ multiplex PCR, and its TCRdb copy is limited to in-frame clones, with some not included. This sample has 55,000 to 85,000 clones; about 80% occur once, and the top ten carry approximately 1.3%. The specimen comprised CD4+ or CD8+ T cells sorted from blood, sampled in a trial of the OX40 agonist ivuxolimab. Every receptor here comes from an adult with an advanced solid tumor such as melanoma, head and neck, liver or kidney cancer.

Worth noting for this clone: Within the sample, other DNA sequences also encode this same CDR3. The CDR3 protein is CSARAGYGYTF. CDR3 coding DNA: TGCAGTGCTAGAGCCGGCTATGGCTACACCTTC. The J gene is TRBJ1-2, the V gene TRBV20-1, with D uncertain. V shed 1 base and J shed 4 bases, with 4 bases lying between them. Germline CDR1 and CDR2: DFQATT and SNEGSKA (reference sequence). The CDR3 covers 11 residues.

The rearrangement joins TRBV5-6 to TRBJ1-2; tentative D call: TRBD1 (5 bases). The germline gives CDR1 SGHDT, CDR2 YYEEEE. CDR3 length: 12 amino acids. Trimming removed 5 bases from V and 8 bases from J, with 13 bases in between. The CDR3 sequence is CASSQGVGGYTF. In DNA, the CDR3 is TGTGCCAGCAGTCAAGGGGTTGGAGGCTACACCTTC.

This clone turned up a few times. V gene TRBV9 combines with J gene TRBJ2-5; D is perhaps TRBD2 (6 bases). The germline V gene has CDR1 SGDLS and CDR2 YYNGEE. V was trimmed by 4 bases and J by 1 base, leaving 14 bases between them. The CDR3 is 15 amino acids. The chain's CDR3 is CASSSSPGLQETQYF. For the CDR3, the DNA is TGTGCCAGCAGCTCTTCCCCGGGACTCCAAGAGACCCAGTACTTC.

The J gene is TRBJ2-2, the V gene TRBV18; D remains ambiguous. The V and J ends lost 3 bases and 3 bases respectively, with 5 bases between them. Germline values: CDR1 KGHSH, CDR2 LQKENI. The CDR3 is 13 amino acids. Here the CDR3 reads CASSPKDTGELFF. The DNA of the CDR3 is TGTGCCAGCTCACCCAAAGACACCGGGGAGCTGTTTTTT.

The CDR3 coding sequence is TGTGCCAGCAGCTCCACAGGGGCCCCCACAGATACGCAGTATTTT. Translating it yields CASSSTGAPTDTQYF. This rearrangement joins TRBV7-9 to TRBJ2-3, with 7 bases matching TRBD1. Germline V gene data show CDR1 as SEHNR and CDR2 as FQNEAQ (reference sequence). V lost 4 bases, J lost 2 bases, and 6 bases stayed unmatched. The CDR3 length is 15 residues.

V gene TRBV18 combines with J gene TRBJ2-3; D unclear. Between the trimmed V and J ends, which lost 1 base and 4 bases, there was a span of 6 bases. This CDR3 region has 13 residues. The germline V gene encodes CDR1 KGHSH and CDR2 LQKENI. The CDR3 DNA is TGTGCCAGCTCACCACACGCCGCAGATACGCAGTATTTT. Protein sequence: CASSPHAADTQYF.

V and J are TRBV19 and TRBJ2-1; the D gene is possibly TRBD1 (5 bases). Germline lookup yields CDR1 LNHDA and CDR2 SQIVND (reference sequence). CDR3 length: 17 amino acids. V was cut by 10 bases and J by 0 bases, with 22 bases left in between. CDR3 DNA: TGTGCCACCGCGAGAAGGGCAGGGCCCAGCTCCTACAATGAGCAGTTCTTC. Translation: CATARRAGPSSYNEQFF.

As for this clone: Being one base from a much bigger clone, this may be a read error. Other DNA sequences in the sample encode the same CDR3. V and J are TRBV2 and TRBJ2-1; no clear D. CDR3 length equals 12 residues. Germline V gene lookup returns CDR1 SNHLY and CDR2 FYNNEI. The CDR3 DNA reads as TGTGCCAGCAGTGAGTCGCACCTCATCGCACTCTTC. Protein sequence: CASSESHLIALF.

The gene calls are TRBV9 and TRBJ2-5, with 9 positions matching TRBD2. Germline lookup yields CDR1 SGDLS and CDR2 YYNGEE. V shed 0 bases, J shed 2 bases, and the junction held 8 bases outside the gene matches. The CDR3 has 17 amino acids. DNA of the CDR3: TGTGCCAGCAGCGTAGACGGTAGCGGGGGACTACAAGAGACCCAGTACTTC. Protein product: CASSVDGSGGLQETQYF.

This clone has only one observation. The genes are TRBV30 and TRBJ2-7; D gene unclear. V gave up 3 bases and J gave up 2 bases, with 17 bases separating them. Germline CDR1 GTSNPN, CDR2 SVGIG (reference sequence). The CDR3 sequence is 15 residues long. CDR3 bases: TGTGCCTGGAGCCCGACTTCCAGGCATACCTACGAGCAGTACTTC. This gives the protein CAWSPTSRHTYEQYF.

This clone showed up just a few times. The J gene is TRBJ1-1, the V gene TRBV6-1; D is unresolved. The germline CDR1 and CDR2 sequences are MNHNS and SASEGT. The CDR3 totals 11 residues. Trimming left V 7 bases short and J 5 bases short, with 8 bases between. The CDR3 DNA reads TGTGCCAGCACCGAGAAAACTGAAGCTTTCTTT. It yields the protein CASTEKTEAFF.

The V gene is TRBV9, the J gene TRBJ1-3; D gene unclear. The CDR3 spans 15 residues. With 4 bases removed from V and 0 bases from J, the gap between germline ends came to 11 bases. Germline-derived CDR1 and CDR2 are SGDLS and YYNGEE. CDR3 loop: CASSPSLNSGNTIYF. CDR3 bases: TGTGCCAGCAGCCCTAGCCTTAACTCTGGAAACACCATATATTTT.

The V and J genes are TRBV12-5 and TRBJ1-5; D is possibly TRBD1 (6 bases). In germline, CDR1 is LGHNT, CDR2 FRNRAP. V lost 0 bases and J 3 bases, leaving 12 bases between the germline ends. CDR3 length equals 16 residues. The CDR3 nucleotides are TGTGCTAGTGGTTTGGTTATAGGGGGGATCAATCAGCCCCAGCATTTT. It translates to CASGLVIGGINQPQHF.

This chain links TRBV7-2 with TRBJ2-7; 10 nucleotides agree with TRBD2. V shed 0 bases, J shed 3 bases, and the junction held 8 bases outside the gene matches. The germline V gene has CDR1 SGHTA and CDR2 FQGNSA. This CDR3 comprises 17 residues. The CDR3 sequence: CASSLARLAGRDYEQYF. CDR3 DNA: TGTGCCAGCAGCTTAGCGCGACTAGCGGGTAGGGACTACGAGCAGTACTTC.

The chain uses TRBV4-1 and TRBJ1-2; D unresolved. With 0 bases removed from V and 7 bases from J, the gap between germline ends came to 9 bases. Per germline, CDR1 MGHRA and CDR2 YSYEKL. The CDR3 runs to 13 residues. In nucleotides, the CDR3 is TGCGCCAGCAGCCAAGATTACGGCGGTGGCTACACCTTC. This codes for CASSQDYGGGYTF.

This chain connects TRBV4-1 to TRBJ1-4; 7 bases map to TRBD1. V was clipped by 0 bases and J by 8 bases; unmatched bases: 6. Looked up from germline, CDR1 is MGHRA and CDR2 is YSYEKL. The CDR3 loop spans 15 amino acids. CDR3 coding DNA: TGCGCCAGCAGCCAAGAAAGAGGGGGCGGGGAAAAACTGTTTTTT. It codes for CASSQERGGGEKLFF.

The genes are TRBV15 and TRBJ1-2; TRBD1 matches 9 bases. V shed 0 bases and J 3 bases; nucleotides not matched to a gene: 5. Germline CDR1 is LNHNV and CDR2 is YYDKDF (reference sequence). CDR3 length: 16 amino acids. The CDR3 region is CATSRDLQGAYYGYTF. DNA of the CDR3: TGTGCCACCAGCAGAGATCTACAGGGGGCTTACTATGGCTACACCTTC.

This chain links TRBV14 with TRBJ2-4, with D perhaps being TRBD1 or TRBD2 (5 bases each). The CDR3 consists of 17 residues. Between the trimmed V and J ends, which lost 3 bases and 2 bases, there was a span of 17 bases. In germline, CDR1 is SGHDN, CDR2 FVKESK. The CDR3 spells CASSHGVTGLTKNIQYF. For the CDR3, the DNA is TGTGCCAGCAGCCACGGGGTCACAGGTCTTACCAAAAACATTCAGTACTTC.

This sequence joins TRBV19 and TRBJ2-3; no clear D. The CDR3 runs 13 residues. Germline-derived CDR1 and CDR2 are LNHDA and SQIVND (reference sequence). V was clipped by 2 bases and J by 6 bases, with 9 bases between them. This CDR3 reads CASSIPNSDTQYF. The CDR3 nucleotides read TGTGCCAGTAGTATACCGAACTCGGATACGCAGTATTTT.

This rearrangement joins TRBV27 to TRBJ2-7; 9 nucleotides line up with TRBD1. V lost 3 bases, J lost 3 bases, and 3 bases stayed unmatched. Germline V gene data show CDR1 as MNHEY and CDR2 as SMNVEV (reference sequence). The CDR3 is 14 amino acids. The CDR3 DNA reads TGTGCCAGCAGTTTTGACAGGGGGAACTACGAGCAGTACTTC. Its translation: CASSFDRGNYEQYF.

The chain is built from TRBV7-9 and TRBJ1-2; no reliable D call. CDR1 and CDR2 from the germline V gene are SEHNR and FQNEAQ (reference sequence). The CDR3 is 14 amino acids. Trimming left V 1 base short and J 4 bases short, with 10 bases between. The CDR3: CASSLEVDSYGYTF. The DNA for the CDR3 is TGTGCCAGCAGCTTAGAGGTGGATAGCTATGGCTACACCTTC.

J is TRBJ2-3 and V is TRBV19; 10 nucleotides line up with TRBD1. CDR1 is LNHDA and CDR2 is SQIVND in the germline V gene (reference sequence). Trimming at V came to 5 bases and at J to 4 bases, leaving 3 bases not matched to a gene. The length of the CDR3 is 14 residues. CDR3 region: CASSLTGGADTQYF. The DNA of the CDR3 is TGTGCCAGTAGTTTGACAGGGGGCGCAGATACGCAGTATTTT.

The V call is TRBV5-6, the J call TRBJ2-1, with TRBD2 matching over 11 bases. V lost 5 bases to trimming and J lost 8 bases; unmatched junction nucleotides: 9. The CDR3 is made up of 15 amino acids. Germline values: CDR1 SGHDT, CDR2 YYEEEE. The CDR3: CASSSTSGKSYEQFF. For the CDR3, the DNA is TGTGCCAGCAGTTCGACTAGCGGGAAGAGTTATGAGCAGTTCTTC.

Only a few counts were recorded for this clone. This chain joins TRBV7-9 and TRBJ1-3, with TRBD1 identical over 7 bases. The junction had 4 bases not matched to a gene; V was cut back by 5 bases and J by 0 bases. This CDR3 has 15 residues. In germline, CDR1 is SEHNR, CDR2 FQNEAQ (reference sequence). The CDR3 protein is CASSPQGYSGNTIYF. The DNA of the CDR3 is TGTGCCAGCAGCCCACAGGGGTACTCTGGAAACACCATATATTTT.